Presented here are 13 T cell receptor beta chains from one specimen sequenced in a study of cytomegalovirus exposure and HLA in healthy donors. Vbeta (60) and Jbeta (13) primers were used in the PCR. The table came from immunoSEQ multiplex PCR; TCRdb's copy has only in-frame clones and leaves some out. Seen here are about 190,000 clones, 65% to 85% observed once, and the top ten hold less than 4.5%. The sequencing sample was made of PBMCs. These receptors all come from a man aged 45-60 years in good health and CMV-seronegative.

This clone was found once. V gene TRBV15 combines with J gene TRBJ2-2, with TRBD2 matching 8 bases. Germline V gives CDR1 LNHNV, CDR2 YYDKDF (reference sequence). This CDR3 region has 14 residues. V lost 3 bases, J lost 3 bases, and 0 bases stayed unmatched. CDR3 in amino acids: CATSSGGDTGELFF. In DNA form, the CDR3 reads TGTGCCACCAGCAGCGGGGGGGACACCGGGGAGCTGTTTTTT.

This clone has just a few counts. The rearrangement links TRBV4-3 to TRBJ2-2, with 9 nucleotides matching TRBD2. After removal of 1 base from V and 1 base from J, the junction contained 7 bases not matched to a gene. The CDR3 length is 18 residues. Germline CDR1 and CDR2: LGHNA and YSLEER. Here the CDR3 reads CASSQAPVSGRNTGELFF. The CDR3 DNA follows: TGCGCCAGCAGCCAAGCCCCTGTTAGCGGGAGGAACACCGGGGAGCTGTTTTTT.

In regard to this clone: Different DNA sequences within this sample yield the same CDR3. This rearrangement joins TRBV5-6 to TRBJ2-5, with TRBD1 matching over 7 bases. The DNA end lines up better with TRBJ2-7; the J call may be wrong. This CDR3 has 12 residues. Germline V CDR1 and CDR2: SGHDT, YYEEEE. The CDR3 DNA follows: TGTGCCAGCAGCCGACAGGGATACGAGCAGTACTTC. Its protein is CASSRQGYEQYF.

This chain uses TRBV19 with TRBJ1-1, with D perhaps matching TRBD1 (6 bases). Germline V gene sequence: CDR1 LNHDA, CDR2 SQIVND (reference sequence). The V end lost 3 bases, the J end lost 4 bases, and 18 bases lay between the germline ends. There are 16 residues in the CDR3. The CDR3 coding sequence is TGTGCCAGTAGTATGTGGTCTTGGGGGCTCGGCACTGAAGCTTTCTTT. Protein sequence: CASSMWSWGLGTEAFF. Full variable domain (missing parts from reference TRBV19 and TRBJ1-1): DGGITQSPKYLFRKEGQNVTLSCEQNLNHDAMYWYRQDPGQGLRLIYYSQIVNDFQKGDIAEGYSVSREKKESFPLTVTSAQKNPTAFYLCASSMWSWGLGTEAFFGQGTRLTVV.

The chain combines TRBV5-6 with TRBJ2-5; 7 bases fit TRBD1. The J call could be wrong; TRBJ2-7 is a better fit for the DNA end. CDR3 length equals 14 residues. Per germline, CDR1 SGHDT and CDR2 YYEEEE. CDR3 coding DNA: TGTGCCAGCAGCGCTGGGACAGACTCCTACGAGCAGTACTTC. Translated: CASSAGTDSYEQYF.

The chain has TRBV5-1 and TRBJ1-3; D perhaps matches TRBD1 (5 bases). V was clipped by 0 bases and J by 2 bases, with 9 bases between them. CDR3 length equals 15 residues. Per germline, CDR1 SGHRS and CDR2 YFSETQ. The CDR3 DNA sequence: TGCGCCAGCAGCTTGGCGCAGGGCACTGGAAACACCATATATTTT. It codes for CASSLAQGTGNTIYF.

The rearrangement joins TRBV19 to TRBJ1-4; D is perhaps TRBD1 (6 bases). V dropped 10 bases and J dropped 8 bases, with 14 bases sitting between them. Germline V gene sequence: CDR1 LNHDA, CDR2 SQIVND (reference sequence). The CDR3 runs 12 residues. The CDR3 nucleotides are TGTGCCACCAGGGGTTTCCGGGAAAAACTGTTTTTT. Encoded protein: CATRGFREKLFF.

The V gene is TRBV6-1, the J gene TRBJ2-3; 8 nucleotides match TRBD1. Per the germline V gene, CDR1 is MNHNS and CDR2 is SASEGT. V dropped 7 bases and J dropped 2; count of bases not matched to a gene: 8. The CDR3 runs to 15 residues. The chain's CDR3 is CASTLGQGITDTQYF. In DNA, the CDR3 is TGTGCCAGCACGCTTGGACAGGGTATCACAGATACGCAGTATTTT.

The rearrangement uses TRBV5-5 and TRBJ1-1; D is unclear. Per the germline V gene, CDR1 is SGHKS and CDR2 is YYEKEE (reference sequence). There are 14 residues in the CDR3. V lost 4 bases, J lost 3 bases, and 13 bases lay in between. CDR3 in DNA: TGTGCCAGCAGCGTACAGACGAGGGACACTGAAGCTTTCTTT. Its protein product is CASSVQTRDTEAFF.

The rearrangement joins TRBV5-1 to TRBJ2-7; 8 positions agree with TRBD1. With V trimmed by 2 bases and J by 3 bases, 1 base remained unmatched. The CDR3 extends over 13 amino acids. The germline V gene has CDR1 SGHRS and CDR2 YFSETQ. CDR3 nucleotide sequence: TGCGCCAGCAGCTTCGGGACAGGCTACGAGCAGTACTTC. This sequence encodes CASSFGTGYEQYF.

The chain is built from TRBV7-2 and TRBJ1-3, with 8 bases lining up with TRBD1. Germline V gene sequence: CDR1 SGHTA, CDR2 FQGNSA. The trim removed 3 bases at V and 1 base at J, leaving 2 bases unmatched. The CDR3 covers 15 residues. CDR3 amino acids: CASSFQGASGNTIYF. CDR3 nucleotide sequence: TGTGCCAGCAGCTTTCAGGGGGCTTCTGGAAACACCATATATTTT.

J is TRBJ2-3 and V is TRBV19; 9 bases agree with TRBD1. V dropped 7 bases and J dropped 3; count of bases not matched to a gene: 14. Germline-derived CDR1 and CDR2 are LNHDA and SQIVND (reference sequence). This CDR3 has 17 residues. The CDR3 DNA reads TGTGCCAGTACCGACTCCGAGGGGACAGGGTTTACAGATACGCAGTATTTT. It encodes CASTDSEGTGFTDTQYF.

The chain recombines TRBV7-9 with TRBJ2-7, with 9 nucleotides matching TRBD1. From germline, CDR1 is SEHNR and CDR2 FQNEAQ (reference sequence). V lost 4 bases to trimming and J lost 9 bases; unmatched junction nucleotides: 7. CDR3 length equals 13 residues. CDR3 in DNA: TGTGCCAGCAGCTCCGGGACAGGGAATGGGCAGTACTTC. It codes for CASSSGTGNGQYF.